The present entry profiles one TCR beta chain with its context. The data originate from a study of T cell clones after liver transplantation. The data were produced by immunoSEQ multiplex PCR, yet TCRdb's version contains in-frame clones alone and is incomplete. The sample shows around 100,000 clones, 82% of them seen only once. The receptor comes from a human donor who received a liver transplant. Specimen: CD4+ T cells from blood, collected before liver transplant.

The CDR3 coding sequence is TGCGCCAGCAGCTTGGCTCCTGGGGCCAACGTCCTGACTTTC. It translates to CASSLAPGANVLTF. J is TRBJ2-6 and V is TRBV5-1, with D uncertain. The CDR3 totals 14 residues. In germline, CDR1 is SGHRS, CDR2 YFSETQ. Trimming removed 0 bases from V and 2 bases from J, with 3 bases in between. The variable domain in full, completed from reference TRBV5-1 and TRBJ2-6, reads KAGVTQTPRYLIKTRGQQVTLSCSPISGHRSVSWYQQTPGQGLQFLFEYFSETQRNKGNFPGRFSGRQFSNSRSEMNVSTLELGDSALYLCASSLAPGANVLTFGAGSRLTVL.